This section outlines one T cell receptor beta chain sequence together with its context. The antigen is undetermined. CDR1 and CDR2 from the germline V gene are MDHEN and SYDVKM. The CDR3 has 15 amino acids. Trimming cost V 4 bases and J 3 bases, with 12 bases left between them. The data belong to a study of shared clonotypes between healthy human individuals. Study results and limitations: Apart from blood, nothing was sampled; tissue repertoires likely differ.

The assay was run at deep level. In the authors' methods: From ImmunoSEQ came sequences covering only the junction and carrying no quality scores, so filtering differed. The method was immunoSEQ multiplex PCR; TCRdb's version includes in-frame clones alone and lacks a portion of them. V, J and clone size are those of that table, while D and trimming were read from the DNA. The repertoire includes roughly 2.1 million clones, approximately 94% of them detected once, and 1.7% sits in the top ten. Naive-designated CD8 cells lacked CD45RO, were positively enriched for CCR7, and omitted terminally differentiated effector memory CD45RA+ cells.

The source material was naive CD8+ T cells from PBMCs. V gene TRBV28 combines with J gene TRBJ2-2; TRBD1 might be the D (6 bases). The clonotype comes from a man between 18 and 35 years old in good health. Some clones in this sample may be carry-over from other donors' samples. In DNA, the CDR3 is TGTGCCAGCAGTTCGCCGGGACAATACACCGGGGAGCTGTTTTTT. Translation: CASSSPGQYTGELFF.